This paragraph covers one T cell receptor beta chain sequence. The sample belongs to a study of cytotoxic CD8 clonotypes in ibrutinib-treated CLL. The table came from immunoSEQ multiplex PCR; TCRdb's copy has only in-frame clones and leaves some out. The repertoire holds about 32,000 clones, with 70% to 80% as singletons. The CDR3 covers 16 residues. Germline values: CDR1 MDHEN, CDR2 SYDVKM. V dropped 6 bases and J dropped 2 bases, with 18 bases sitting between them. V usage is TRBV28 and J usage is TRBJ2-3; the D gene could be TRBD1 or TRBD2 (5 bases each). The receptor's source is a human donor with chronic lymphocytic leukemia. The source was PBMCs, collected at disease progression, from a patient treated with ibrutinib. CDR3 DNA sequence: TGTGCCAGCAGCCAGGGACCTCCTAGTCTCACAGATACGCAGTATTTT. It is translated as CASSQGPPSLTDTQYF.